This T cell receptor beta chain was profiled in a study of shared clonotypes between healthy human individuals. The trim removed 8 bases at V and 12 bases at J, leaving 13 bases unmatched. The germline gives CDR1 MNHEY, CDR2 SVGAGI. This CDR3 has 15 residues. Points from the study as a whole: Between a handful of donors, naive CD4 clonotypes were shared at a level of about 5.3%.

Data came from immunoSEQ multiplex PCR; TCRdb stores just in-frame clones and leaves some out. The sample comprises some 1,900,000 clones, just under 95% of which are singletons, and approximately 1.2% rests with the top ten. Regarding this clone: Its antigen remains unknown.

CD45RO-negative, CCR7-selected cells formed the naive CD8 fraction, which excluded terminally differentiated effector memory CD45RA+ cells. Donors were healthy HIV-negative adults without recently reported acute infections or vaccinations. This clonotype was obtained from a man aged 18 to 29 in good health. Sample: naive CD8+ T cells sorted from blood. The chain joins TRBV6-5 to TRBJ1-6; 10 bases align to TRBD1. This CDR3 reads CASESGTGARGPLHF. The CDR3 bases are TGTGCCAGCGAATCCGGGACAGGGGCCCGTGGACCCCTCCACTTT.